This T cell receptor (beta chain) was identified in a study of early T cells in non-severe SARS-CoV-2 infection (dated by TCRdb to the early 2020s). Turning to the overall study: TCR sequencing used bulk RNA from unsorted whole blood, so alpha and beta chains could not be paired. Summary of the overall study and its limitations: VDJdb matching was skewed toward anti-spike CD8 responses, so virus-specific expansions were likely underestimated and private and CD4 specificities were missed.

The library was generated by 5' RACE. TCRdb lists the instrument as NextSeq 500. In the TCR library protocol, unique molecular identifiers were attached to individual cDNA molecules to correct for PCR bias and sequencing error. TCR alpha and beta chains were both sequenced, and the abundances of alpha and beta sequences in each sample were closely correlated with each other. Concerning the study's data processing: Decombinator V4 was used to perform V gene, J gene and CDR3 annotation of TCR sequences. TCRs were defined as expanded if a significant change between any two time points was detected under a Poisson model with p below 0.0001. TCR abundances were normalised to the total number of TCRs sequenced in each sample and reported as counts per million. MAIT TCRs were defined by TRAV1-2 paired with TRAJ12, TRAJ20 or TRAJ33, and iNKT TCRs by TRAV10 paired with TRAJ18. VDJdb, accessed 1 November 2021, was searched for CMV, EBV and SARS-CoV-2 annotated TCRs, excluding TCRs annotated for multiple antigens. The public reads were reprocessed in TCRdb via fastp at Q25 and MiXCR, keeping in-frame beta chains. Identical CDR3 proteins give one entry, which carries the most common genes and DNA. The V and J calls were not made by the authors but by TCRdb's processing. The sample table shows 80,000 or so distinct CDR3 sequences, and roughly 6% are seen once. Jointly, the top ten make up 6.5% to 9% of the sample.

V was cut back by 0 bases and J by 6 bases, leaving a gap of 8 bases between them. Via the germline V gene, CDR1 is LGHNA and CDR2 YNFKEQ. The CDR3 numbers 14 residues from cysteine through phenylalanine. This entry keeps only the CDR3 DNA: 42 bases, framed from base 1. This clonotype showed up many times. Its binding antigen is unknown. No qualities accompany the bases; no much larger clone lies one base away. Set within a cohort of healthcare workers in London, UK, this nested case-control study involved weekly PCR testing of nasopharyngeal swabs along with blood sampling. Healthcare workers were recruited during the week of the UK lockdown, between 23 and 31 March 2020, and followed weekly for up to about 16 weeks.

Sequences were obtained from whole blood. This clonotype was sampled from an adult who was a healthcare worker with PCR-confirmed SARS-CoV-2 infection or an uninfected control (not recorded which). The chain was built from TRBV4-2 and TRBJ2-2; possibly the D gene is TRBD2, per 5 matching bases. The CDR3 in this case is CASSQEGEPGELFF. The nucleotides are TGTGCCAGCAGCCAAGAGGGAGAACCCGGGGAGCTGTTTTTT.